This TCR beta chain was captured in a study of blood T cell repertoires in COVID-19. Only in-frame clones appear in the TCRdb table, and some are missing; sequencing was by immunoSEQ multiplex PCR. The sample carries about 320,000 clones, 90% recorded once. V was trimmed by 2 bases and J by 0 bases, leaving 17 bases between them. Germline CDR1 is KGHSH and CDR2 is LQKENI. The CDR3 runs 18 residues. The sequencing input was PBMCs or T cells enriched from blood (not recorded which). This receptor was obtained from a man in his sixties who had recovered from COVID-19. This chain links TRBV18 with TRBJ2-1; D is perhaps TRBD1 (7 bases). The CDR3 DNA reads as TGTGCCAGCTCACCAACCCCTTGGAGGGGGCGCTCCTACAATGAGCAGTTCTTC. It yields the protein CASSPTPWRGRSYNEQFF.